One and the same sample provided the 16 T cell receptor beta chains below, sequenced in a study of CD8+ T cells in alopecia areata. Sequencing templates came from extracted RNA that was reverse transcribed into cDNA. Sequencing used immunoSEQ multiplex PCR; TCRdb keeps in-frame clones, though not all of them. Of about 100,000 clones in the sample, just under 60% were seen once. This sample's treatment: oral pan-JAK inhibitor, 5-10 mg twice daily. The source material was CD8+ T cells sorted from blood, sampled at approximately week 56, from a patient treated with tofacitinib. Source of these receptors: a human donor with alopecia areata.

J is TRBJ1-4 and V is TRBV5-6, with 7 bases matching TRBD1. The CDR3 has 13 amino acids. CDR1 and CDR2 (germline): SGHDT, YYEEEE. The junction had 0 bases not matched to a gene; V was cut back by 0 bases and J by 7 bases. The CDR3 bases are TGTGCCAGCAGCTTGGGACAGGGTGAAAAACTGTTTTTT. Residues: CASSLGQGEKLFF.

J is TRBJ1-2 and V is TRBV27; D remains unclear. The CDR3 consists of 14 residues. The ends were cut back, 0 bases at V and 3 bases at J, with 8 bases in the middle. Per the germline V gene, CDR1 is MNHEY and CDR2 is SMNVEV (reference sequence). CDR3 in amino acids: CASSLSGFDYGYTF. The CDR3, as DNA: TGTGCCAGCAGTTTATCCGGGTTCGACTATGGCTACACCTTC.

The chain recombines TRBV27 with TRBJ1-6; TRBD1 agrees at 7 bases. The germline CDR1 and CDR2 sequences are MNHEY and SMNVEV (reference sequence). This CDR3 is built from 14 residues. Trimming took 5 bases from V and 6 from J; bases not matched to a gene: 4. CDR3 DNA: TGTGCCAGCAGTCCAGGGGGTTCTAATTCACCCCTCCACTTT. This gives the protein CASSPGGSNSPLHF.

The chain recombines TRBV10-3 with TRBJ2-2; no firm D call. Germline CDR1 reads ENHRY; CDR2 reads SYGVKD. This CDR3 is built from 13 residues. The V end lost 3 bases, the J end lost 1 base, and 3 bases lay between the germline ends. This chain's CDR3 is CAISDGNTGELFF. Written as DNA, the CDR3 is TGTGCCATCAGTGACGGGAACACCGGGGAGCTGTTTTTT.

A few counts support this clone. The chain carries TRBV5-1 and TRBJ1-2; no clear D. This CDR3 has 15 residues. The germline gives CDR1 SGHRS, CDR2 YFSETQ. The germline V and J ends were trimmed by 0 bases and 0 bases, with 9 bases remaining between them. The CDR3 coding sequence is TGCGCCAGCAGCTTGGAGGCAAGCCCTAACTATGGCTACACCTTC. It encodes CASSLEASPNYGYTF.

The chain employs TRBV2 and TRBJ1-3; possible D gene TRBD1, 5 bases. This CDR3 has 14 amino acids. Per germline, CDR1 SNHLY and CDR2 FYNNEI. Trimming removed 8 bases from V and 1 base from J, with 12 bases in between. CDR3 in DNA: TGTGCCAGCTGGGCAGGGTCTTCTGGAAACACCATATATTTT. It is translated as CASWAGSSGNTIYF.

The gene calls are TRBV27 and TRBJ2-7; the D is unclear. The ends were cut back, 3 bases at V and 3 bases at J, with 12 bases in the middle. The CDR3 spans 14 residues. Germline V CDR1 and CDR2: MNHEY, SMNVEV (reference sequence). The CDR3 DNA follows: TGTGCCAGCAGTTTCGGTCCAGGCCGCTACGAGCAGTACTTC. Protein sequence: CASSFGPGRYEQYF.

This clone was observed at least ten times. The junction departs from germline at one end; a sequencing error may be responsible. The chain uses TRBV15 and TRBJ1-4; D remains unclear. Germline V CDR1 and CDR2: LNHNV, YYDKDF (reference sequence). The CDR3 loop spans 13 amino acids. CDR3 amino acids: CATNRATNEKLFF. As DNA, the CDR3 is TGTGCCACCAACAGAGCAACTAATGAAAAACTGTTTTTT. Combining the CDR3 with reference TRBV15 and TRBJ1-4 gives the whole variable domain DAMVIQNPRYQVTQFGKPVTLSCSQTLNHNVMYWYQQKSSQAPKLLFHYYDKDFNNEADTPDNFQSRRPNTSFCFLDIRSPGLGDTAMYLCATNRATNEKLFFGSGTQLSVL.

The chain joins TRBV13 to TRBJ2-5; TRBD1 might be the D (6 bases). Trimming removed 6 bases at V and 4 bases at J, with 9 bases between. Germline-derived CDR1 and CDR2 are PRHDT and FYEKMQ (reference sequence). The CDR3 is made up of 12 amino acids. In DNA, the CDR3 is TGTGCCAGCAGTAGGGGGAGAGAGACCCAGTACTTC. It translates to CASSRGRETQYF.

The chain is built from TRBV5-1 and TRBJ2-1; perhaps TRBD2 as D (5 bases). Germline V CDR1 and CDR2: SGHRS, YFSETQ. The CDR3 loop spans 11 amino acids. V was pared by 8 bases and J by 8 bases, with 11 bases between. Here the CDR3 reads CASAGGDEQFF. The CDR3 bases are TGCGCCAGTGCTGGAGGAGATGAGCAGTTCTTC. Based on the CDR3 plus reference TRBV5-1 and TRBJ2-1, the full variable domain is KAGVTQTPRYLIKTRGQQVTLSCSPISGHRSVSWYQQTPGQGLQFLFEYFSETQRNKGNFPGRFSGRQFSNSRSEMNVSTLELGDSALYLCASAGGDEQFFGPGTRLTVL.

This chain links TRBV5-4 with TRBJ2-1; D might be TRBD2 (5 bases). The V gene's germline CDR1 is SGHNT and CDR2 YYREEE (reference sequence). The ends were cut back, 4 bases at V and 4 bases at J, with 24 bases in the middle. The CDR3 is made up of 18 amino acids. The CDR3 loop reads CASSLYRGAPMGYNEQFF. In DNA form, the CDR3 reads TGTGCCAGCAGCCTATACCGGGGAGCCCCGATGGGGTACAATGAGCAGTTCTTC.

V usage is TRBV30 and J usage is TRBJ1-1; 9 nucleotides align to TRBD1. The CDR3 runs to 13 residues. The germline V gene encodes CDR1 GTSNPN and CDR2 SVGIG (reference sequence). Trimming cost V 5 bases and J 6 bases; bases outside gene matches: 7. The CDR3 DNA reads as TGTGCCTGGGCGCAACAGGGGGCGGCTGAAGCTTTCTTT. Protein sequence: CAWAQQGAAEAFF.

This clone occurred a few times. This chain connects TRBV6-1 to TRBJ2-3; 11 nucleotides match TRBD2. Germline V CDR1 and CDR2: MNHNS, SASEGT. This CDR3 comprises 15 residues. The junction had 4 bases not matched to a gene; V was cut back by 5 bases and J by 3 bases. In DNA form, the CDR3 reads TGTGCCAGCAGTAAGCGGACTAGCGGGACAGATACGCAGTATTTT. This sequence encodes CASSKRTSGTDTQYF.

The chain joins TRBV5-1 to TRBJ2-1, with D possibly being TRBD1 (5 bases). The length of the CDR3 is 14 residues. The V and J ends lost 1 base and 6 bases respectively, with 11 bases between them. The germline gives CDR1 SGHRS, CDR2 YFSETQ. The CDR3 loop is CASSLHKDINEQFF. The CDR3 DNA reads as TGCGCCAGCAGCTTGCACAAGGACATCAATGAGCAGTTCTTC.

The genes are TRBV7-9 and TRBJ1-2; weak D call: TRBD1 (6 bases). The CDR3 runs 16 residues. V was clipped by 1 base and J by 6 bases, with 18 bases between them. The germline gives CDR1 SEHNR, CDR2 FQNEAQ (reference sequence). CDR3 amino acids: CASSLEDGGDLDGYTF. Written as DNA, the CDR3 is TGTGCCAGCAGCTTAGAAGATGGGGGCGACCTGGATGGCTACACCTTC.

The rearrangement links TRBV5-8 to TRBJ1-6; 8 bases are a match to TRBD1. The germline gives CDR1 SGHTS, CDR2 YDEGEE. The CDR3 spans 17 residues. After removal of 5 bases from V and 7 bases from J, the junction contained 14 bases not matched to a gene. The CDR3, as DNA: TGTGCCAGCAGACCGCCTTTTACGGGACAGGCGAATTCACCCCTCCACTTT. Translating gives CASRPPFTGQANSPLHF.